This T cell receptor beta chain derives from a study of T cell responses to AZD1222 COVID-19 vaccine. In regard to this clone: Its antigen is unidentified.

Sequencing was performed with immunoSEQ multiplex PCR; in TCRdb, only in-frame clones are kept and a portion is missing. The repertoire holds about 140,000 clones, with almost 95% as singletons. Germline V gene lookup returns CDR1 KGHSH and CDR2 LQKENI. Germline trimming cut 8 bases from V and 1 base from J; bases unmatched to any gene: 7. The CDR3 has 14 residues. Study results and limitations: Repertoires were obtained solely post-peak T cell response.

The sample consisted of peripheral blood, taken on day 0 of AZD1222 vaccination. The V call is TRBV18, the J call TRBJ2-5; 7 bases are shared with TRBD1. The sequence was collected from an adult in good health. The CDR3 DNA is TGTGCCAGCGGACAGGTCTCCACCCAAGAGACCCAGTACTTC. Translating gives CASGQVSTQETQYF.